This T cell receptor beta chain stems from a study of beta chain features in type 1 diabetes. The V gene lost 2 bases and the J gene lost 6 bases, with 7 bases spanning the gap. Germline V CDR1 and CDR2: MGHRA, YSYEKL. This CDR3 has 13 residues. Staining for CD45RO/CCR7/CD25/CD127/CD95/CD27 allowed sorting of CD4+ naive, central memory, regulatory and stem cell-like memory cells. The isolated RNA, all of it, was reverse transcribed, so expressed TCRB transcripts were what got sequenced. TCRdb's table, derived via immunoSEQ multiplex PCR, lists solely in-frame clones and lacks some. The sample lists hundreds of thousands of clones; roughly 15% were seen once.

This sequence originates from a man younger than 30 in good health. Input material: naive CD4+ T cells from blood. J is TRBJ2-2 and V is TRBV4-1; no clear D. CDR3 in amino acids: CASSQRWAGELFF. The CDR3 DNA reads as TGCGCCAGCAGCCAACGGTGGGCCGGGGAGCTGTTTTTT.